This is a list of T cell receptor beta chains from one sample in a study of blood T cell repertoires in COVID-19. The method was immunoSEQ multiplex PCR; TCRdb's version includes in-frame clones alone and lacks a portion of them. The table includes around 300,000 clones, approximately 90% detected once. Sequencing was performed on peripheral blood. These receptors all stem from a woman aged 30 to 39 with active or convalescent COVID-19. The CDR3 runs from the conserved cysteine through the conserved F or W. The D gene is left open where the match is weak. Expanded clones are given a class, and other clones once, few, many or no size at all.

TRBD1 | TRBJ1-1 | TRBV7-2 | - | CASSTQGANTEAFF | TGTGCCAGCAGCACCCAGGGGGCTAACACTGAAGCTTTCTTT
- | TRBJ2-7 | TRBV19 | - | CASLNWSGDEQYF | TGTGCCAGCCTTAATTGGAGCGGCGACGAGCAGTACTTC
TRBD2 | TRBJ2-3 | TRBV30 | - | CAWTLAGGLTDTQYF | TGTGCCTGGACCCTAGCGGGGGGGCTCACAGATACGCAGTATTTT
- | TRBJ1-2 | TRBV5-4 | - | CASSSKRTEEGYTF | TGTGCCAGCAGCTCTAAACGGACAGAGGAAGGCTACACCTTC
- | TRBJ1-2 | TRBV18 | - | CASSPPNTGNYGYTF | TGTGCCAGCTCACCACCGAACACAGGGAACTATGGCTACACCTTC
- | TRBJ1-4 | TRBV6-1 | - | CASSESPATNEKLFF | TGTGCCAGCAGTGAAAGCCCCGCAACTAATGAAAAACTGTTTTTT
- | TRBJ1-3 | TRBV5-1 | - | CASQGNSGNTIYF | TGCGCCAGCCAGGGAAACTCTGGAAACACCATATATTTT
TRBD1 | TRBJ1-1 | TRBV30 | - | CAWSLGQGYTEAFF | TGTGCCTGGAGTCTGGGACAGGGATACACTGAAGCTTTCTTT
- | TRBJ1-2 | TRBV5-1 | - | CASSFETPNYGYTF | TGCGCCAGCAGCTTTGAGACACCTAACTATGGCTACACCTTC
- | TRBJ2-2 | TRBV5-1 | - | CASALRGQWESGTGELFF | TGCGCCAGCGCCCTTCGGGGTCAGTGGGAATCGGGCACCGGGGAGCTGTTTTTT
TRBD2 | TRBJ2-3 | TRBV11-3 | - | CASSLDGGAGTQYF | TGTGCCAGCAGCTTGGACGGGGGGGCGGGTACGCAGTATTTT
- | TRBJ2-7 | TRBV19 | - | CASSIGGLPYEQYF | TGTGCCAGTAGTATAGGAGGACTACCCTACGAGCAGTACTTC
TRBD2 | TRBJ2-3 | TRBV4-2 | - | CASSQLAGGNQLSTDTQYF | TGTGCCAGCAGCCAACTAGCGGGGGGTAATCAGCTTAGCACAGATACGCAGTATTTT
TRBD1 | TRBJ2-1 | TRBV9 | - | CASSVEPIGTGAHNEQFF | TGTGCCAGCAGCGTAGAACCCATCGGGACAGGGGCCCACAATGAGCAGTTCTTC
- | TRBJ2-5 | TRBV3-1/TRBV3-2 | - | CASSAGRGAIQETQYF | TGTGCCAGCAGTGCGGGGAGGGGGGCGATACAAGAGACCCAGTACTTC
TRBD1 | TRBJ1-1 | TRBV7-9 | once | CASSSSRGANTEAFF | TGTGCCAGCAGCTCTAGCAGGGGGGCGAACACTGAAGCTTTCTTT
- | TRBJ2-5 | TRBV5-1 | - | CASSLEGPQETQYF | TGCGCCAGCAGCTTGGAGGGGCCCCAAGAGACCCAGTACTTC
- | TRBJ2-5 | TRBV5-8 | - | CASSLGTELQETQYF | TGTGCCAGCAGCTTGGGGACAGAACTCCAAGAGACCCAGTACTTC
- | TRBJ2-7 | TRBV5-6 | - | CASSSTESFEQYF | TGTGCCAGCAGCTCAACGGAGTCGTTCGAGCAGTACTTC
TRBD2 | TRBJ2-5 | TRBV7-8 | - | CASSPTRLAGKPRQETQYF | TGTGCCAGCAGCCCGACCCGCCTAGCGGGGAAACCTAGGCAGGAGACCCAGTACTTC
- | TRBJ1-1 | TRBV7-8 | - | CASSLDMNTEAFF | TGTGCCAGCAGCCTAGACATGAACACTGAAGCTTTCTTT
TRBD2 | TRBJ2-7 | TRBV30 | - | CAWSPGLAVEQYF | TGTGCCTGGAGTCCGGGACTAGCTGTCGAGCAGTACTTC
- | TRBJ2-7 | TRBV20-1 | - | CSANDSGYEQYF | TGCAGTGCTAATGACAGTGGCTACGAGCAGTACTTC
TRBD1 | TRBJ1-1 | TRBV30 | - | CAWRTGWNTEAFF | TGTGCCTGGAGGACAGGGTGGAACACTGAAGCTTTCTTT
TRBD1 | TRBJ2-7 | TRBV6-5 | - | CASSQRQGSHEQYF | TGTGCCAGCAGTCAGCGACAGGGGTCTCACGAGCAGTACTTC
TRBD1 | TRBJ2-2 | TRBV7-2 | - | CASSPTGGAGTGELFF | TGTGCCAGCAGCCCCACAGGGGGCGCAGGCACCGGGGAGCTGTTTTTT
TRBD2 | TRBJ2-3 | TRBV4-3 | - | CASSQATSARWGTDTQYF | TGCGCCAGCAGCCAGGCGACTAGCGCCCGCTGGGGGACAGATACGCAGTATTTT
- | TRBJ1-2 | TRBV5-6 | - | CASSLVTRWDYGYTF | TGTGCCAGCAGCTTGGTGACAAGATGGGACTATGGCTACACCTTC
- | TRBJ1-1 | TRBV12-3/TRBV12-4 | - | CASSFLGVTEAFF | TGTGCCAGCAGTTTTCTAGGGGTCACTGAAGCTTTCTTT